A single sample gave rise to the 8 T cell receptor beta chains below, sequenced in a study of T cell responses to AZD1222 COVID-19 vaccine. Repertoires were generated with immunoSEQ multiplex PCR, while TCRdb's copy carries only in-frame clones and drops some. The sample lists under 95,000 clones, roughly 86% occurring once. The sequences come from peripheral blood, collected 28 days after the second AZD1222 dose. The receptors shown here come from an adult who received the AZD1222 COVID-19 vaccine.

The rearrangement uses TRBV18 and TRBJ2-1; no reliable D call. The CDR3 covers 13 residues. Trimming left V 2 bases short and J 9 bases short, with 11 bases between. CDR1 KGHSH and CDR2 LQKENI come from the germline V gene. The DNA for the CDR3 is TGTGCCAGCTCACCATACGAGAATAGTGAGCAGTTCTTC. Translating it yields CASSPYENSEQFF.

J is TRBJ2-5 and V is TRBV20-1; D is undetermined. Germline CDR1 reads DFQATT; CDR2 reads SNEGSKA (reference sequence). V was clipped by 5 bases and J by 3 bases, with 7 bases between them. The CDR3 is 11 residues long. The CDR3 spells CSAGGKETQYF. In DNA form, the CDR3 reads TGCAGTGCTGGTGGTAAAGAGACCCAGTACTTC.

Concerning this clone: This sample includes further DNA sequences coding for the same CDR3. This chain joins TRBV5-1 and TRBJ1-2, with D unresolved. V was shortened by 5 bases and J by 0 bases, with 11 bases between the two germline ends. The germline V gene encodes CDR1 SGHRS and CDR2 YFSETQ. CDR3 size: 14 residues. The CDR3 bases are TGCGCCAGCAGTCGGGAGGGCGCTAACTATGGCTACACCTTC. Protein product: CASSREGANYGYTF.

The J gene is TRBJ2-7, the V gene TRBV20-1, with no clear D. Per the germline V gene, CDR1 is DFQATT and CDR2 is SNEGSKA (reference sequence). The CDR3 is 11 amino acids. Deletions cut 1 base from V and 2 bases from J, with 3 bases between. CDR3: CSARATYEQYF. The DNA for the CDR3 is TGCAGTGCTAGAGCGACCTACGAGCAGTACTTC.

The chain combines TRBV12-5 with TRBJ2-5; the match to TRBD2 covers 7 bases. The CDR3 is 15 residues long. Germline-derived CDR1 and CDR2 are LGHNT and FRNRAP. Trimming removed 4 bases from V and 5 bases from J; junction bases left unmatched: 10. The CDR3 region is CASGSWGGLGETQYF. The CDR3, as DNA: TGTGCTAGTGGTTCGTGGGGGGGACTTGGCGAGACCCAGTACTTC.

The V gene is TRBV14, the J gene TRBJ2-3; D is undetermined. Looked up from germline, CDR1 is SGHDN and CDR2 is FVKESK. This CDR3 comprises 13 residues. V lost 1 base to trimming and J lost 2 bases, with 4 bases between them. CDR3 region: CASSQVNTDTQYF. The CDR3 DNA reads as TGTGCCAGCAGCCAAGTAAACACAGATACGCAGTATTTT.

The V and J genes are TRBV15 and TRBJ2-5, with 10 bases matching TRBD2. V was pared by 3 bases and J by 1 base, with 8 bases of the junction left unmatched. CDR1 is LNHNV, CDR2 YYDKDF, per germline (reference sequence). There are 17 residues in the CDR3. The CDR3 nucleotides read TGTGCCACCAGCAGGTCAACTAGCGGGGCCCTCCAAGAGACCCAGTACTTC. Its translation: CATSRSTSGALQETQYF.

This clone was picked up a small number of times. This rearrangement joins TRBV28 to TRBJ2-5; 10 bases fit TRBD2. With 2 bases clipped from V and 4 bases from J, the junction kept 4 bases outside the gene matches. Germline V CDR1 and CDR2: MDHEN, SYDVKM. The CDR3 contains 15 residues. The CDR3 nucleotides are TGTGCCAGCAGTTTAGAGCTAGCGGGAGTAGAGACCCAGTACTTC. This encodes CASSLELAGVETQYF.